The 30 T cell receptor beta chains below come from one sample, sequenced in a study of early T cells in non-severe SARS-CoV-2 infection. MiXCR, applied by TCRdb to the 5' RACE reads, yields one record per CDR3 protein. This sample has roughly 110,000 distinct CDR3 sequences, with 11% found just once. The sequenced material came from whole blood. These receptors all stem from an adult who was a healthcare worker with PCR-confirmed SARS-CoV-2 infection or an uninfected control (not recorded which).

CDR3 amino acids: CSARSAPSGMSRETQYF. CDR3 coding DNA: TGCAGTGCTAGATCCGCGCCAAGCGGGATGAGTCGAGAGACCCAGTACTTC. The chain carries TRBV20-1 and TRBJ2-5, with 7 bases lining up with TRBD2. The CDR3 contains 17 residues. Germline-derived CDR1 and CDR2 are DFQATT and SNEGSKA (reference sequence). V trimming: 2 bases; J trimming: 4 bases; junction bases outside the gene matches: 16.

There are many counts of this clonotype. The chain is built from TRBV7-9 and TRBJ1-3; 8 nucleotides align to TRBD1. The CDR3 covers 13 residues. With 5 bases clipped from V and 6 bases from J, the junction kept 3 bases outside the gene matches. Germline V gene sequence: CDR1 SEHNR, CDR2 FQNEAQ (reference sequence). The DNA of the CDR3 is TGTGCCAGCAGCCCGGGACAGGAAAACACCATATATTTT. This translates into CASSPGQENTIYF.

A few counts support this clonotype. The chain recombines TRBV19 with TRBJ1-2, with TRBD1 as a possible D gene (5 bases). Trimming cost V 2 bases and J 9 bases, with 16 bases left between them. The CDR3 runs to 14 residues. CDR1 and CDR2 (germline): LNHDA, SQIVND (reference sequence). CDR3: CASSILGRTSRYTF. The CDR3 DNA reads as TGTGCCAGTAGTATACTGGGACGGACCTCCCGCTACACCTTC.

This clonotype was recorded at least ten times. This sequence joins TRBV29-1 and TRBJ2-1; TRBD2 aligns across 7 bases. From germline, CDR1 is SQVTM and CDR2 ANQGSEA. V shed 0 bases, J shed 3 bases, and the junction held 8 bases outside the gene matches. The CDR3 totals 16 residues. This CDR3 reads CSVEDGGSEHYNEQFF. The CDR3 region has the DNA TGCAGCGTTGAAGATGGCGGGAGCGAACACTACAATGAGCAGTTCTTC.

The V and J genes are TRBV5-1 and TRBJ2-7, with D perhaps being TRBD1 or TRBD2 (5 bases each). Germline CDR1 reads SGHRS; CDR2 reads YFSETQ. This CDR3 spans 14 amino acids. V gave up 7 bases and J gave up 4 bases, with 18 bases separating them. Written as DNA, the CDR3 is TGCGCCAGCGCCGCCGGGACCGAGGGTTACGAGCAGTACTTC. Its translation is CASAAGTEGYEQYF.

This clonotype was counted at least ten times. The chain carries TRBV12-3 or TRBV12-4 and TRBJ2-1; D not resolved. CDR3 length equals 14 residues. Between the trimmed V and J ends, which lost 3 bases and 10 bases, there was a span of 16 bases. CDR3 sequence: CASSFLSAPGEQFF. The CDR3 DNA reads TGTGCCAGCAGTTTCTTGTCGGCGCCCGGCGAGCAGTTCTTC.

With respect to this clonotype: This may arise from a read error, as a much more abundant clone is one base away. The conserved closing phenylalanine or tryptophan is absent in this CDR3, likely reflecting a read error. The rearrangement uses TRBV5-4 and TRBJ2-3; 7 bases align to TRBD2. Germline CDR1 reads SGHNT; CDR2 reads YYREEE (reference sequence). The CDR3 spans 16 residues. After removal of 1 base from V and 2 bases from J, the junction contained 7 bases not matched to a gene. The CDR3 DNA reads TGTGCCAGCAGCTTGTTTACTGGGGACTACACAGATACGCAGTATTTG. It specifies CASSLFTGDYTDTQYL.

In this sample, this clonotype turned up many times. The V and J genes are TRBV4-3 and TRBJ1-1; no reliable D call. The germline V and J ends were trimmed by 6 bases and 0 bases, with 8 bases remaining between them. CDR1 is LGHNA and CDR2 is YSLEER in the germline V gene. This CDR3 is 13 amino acids long. The CDR3 DNA sequence: TGCGCCAGCAGGGCCAGTATGAACACTGAAGCTTTCTTT. Protein product: CASRASMNTEAFF.

The V call is TRBV28, the J call TRBJ2-7; D might be TRBD2 (6 bases). This CDR3 is 14 amino acids long. Germline V gives CDR1 MDHEN, CDR2 SYDVKM. The germline V and J ends were trimmed by 7 bases and 6 bases, with 19 bases remaining between them. The CDR3 loop is CASTELPGDAEQYF. CDR3 bases: TGTGCCAGCACCGAGCTCCCGGGAGATGCCGAGCAGTACTTC.

V and J are TRBV13 and TRBJ2-3, with 13 bases fitting TRBD2. Germline V gene lookup returns CDR1 PRHDT and CDR2 FYEKMQ (reference sequence). The CDR3 length is 18 residues. V lost 5 bases, J lost 2 bases, and 10 bases stayed unmatched. The CDR3 DNA sequence: TGTGCCAGCAGCCCAGGACTAGCGGGAGTCGCGTCCACAGATACGCAGTATTTT. This codes for CASSPGLAGVASTDTQYF.

This clonotype has only a few counts. V and J are TRBV6-1 and TRBJ1-1; the D is unclear. Per the germline V gene, CDR1 is MNHNS and CDR2 is SASEGT. CDR3 length: 12 amino acids. Trimming took 7 bases from V and 7 from J, leaving 13 bases between them. CDR3 coding DNA: TGTGCCAGCAAAGGTATGGGTAATGAAGCTTTCTTT. Protein product: CASKGMGNEAFF.

This clonotype was seen ten or more times. The V and J genes are TRBV20-1 and TRBJ2-7; a weak D match, TRBD1 (5 bases). The CDR3 is 12 amino acids. CDR1 DFQATT and CDR2 SNEGSKA come from the germline V gene (reference sequence). The V gene lost 5 bases and the J gene lost 2 bases, with 10 bases spanning the gap. The chain's CDR3 is CSAPSDTYEQYF. CDR3 DNA sequence: TGCAGTGCTCCGTCGGACACCTACGAGCAGTACTTC.

This clonotype showed up many times. The chain links TRBV7-9 to TRBJ1-3; TRBD1 is a possible D gene (5 bases). V lost 5 bases to trimming and J lost 6 bases, with 8 bases between them. The CDR3 runs to 12 residues. CDR1 is SEHNR, CDR2 FQNEAQ, per germline (reference sequence). The CDR3 loop is CASSRGSNTIYF. CDR3 DNA sequence: TGTGCCAGCAGCAGGGGTTCAAACACCATATATTTT.

This clonotype was found many times. The chain links TRBV9 to TRBJ2-1; TRBD1 or TRBD2 may be the D gene (5 bases each). CDR1 and CDR2 (germline): SGDLS, YYNGEE. V was pared by 4 bases and J by 4 bases, with 18 bases between. The CDR3 has 16 residues. The CDR3 reads CASSNTGGHRYNEQFF. The CDR3 DNA reads as TGTGCCAGCAGCAATACCGGAGGACACCGTTACAATGAGCAGTTCTTC.

This chain uses TRBV7-2 with TRBJ2-4, with TRBD2 identical over 7 bases. Germline CDR1 is SGHTA and CDR2 is FQGNSA. The CDR3 extends over 15 amino acids. V was clipped by 3 bases and J by 0 bases; unmatched bases: 2. The CDR3 protein is CASSLSGIAKNIQYF. CDR3 DNA: TGTGCCAGCAGCTTGAGCGGGATAGCCAAAAACATTCAGTACTTC.

The rearrangement joins TRBV7-9 to TRBJ2-1; possible D gene TRBD2, 5 bases. Germline V gene sequence: CDR1 SEHNR, CDR2 FQNEAQ (reference sequence). Trimming took off 4 bases at V and 10 bases at J, with 11 bases between the two ends. The length of the CDR3 is 12 residues. CDR3 protein: CASSSAAQEQFF. In DNA form, the CDR3 reads TGTGCCAGCAGCTCAGCGGCGCAGGAGCAGTTCTTC.

This clonotype turned up a few times. The rearrangement joins TRBV6-6 to TRBJ1-4; unclear D gene. This CDR3 spans 14 amino acids. V gave up 2 bases and J gave up 3 bases, with 7 bases separating them. Germline V gene sequence: CDR1 MNHNY, CDR2 SVGAGI (reference sequence). This CDR3 reads CASSYVAPNEKLFF. The CDR3 DNA reads as TGTGCCAGCAGTTACGTCGCTCCTAATGAAAAACTGTTTTTT.

This clonotype was seen more than once but under ten times. J is TRBJ2-3 and V is TRBV19; 9 positions match TRBD1. Germline V CDR1 and CDR2: LNHDA, SQIVND (reference sequence). The ends lost 5 bases at V and 4 bases at J; junction bases unmatched: 10. The CDR3 loop spans 16 amino acids. The CDR3 protein is CASSDPGQGSADTQYF. The CDR3 region has the DNA TGTGCCAGTAGTGACCCGGGACAGGGCAGCGCAGATACGCAGTATTTT. The whole variable domain, filled in from reference TRBV19 and TRBJ2-3, reads DGGITQSPKYLFRKEGQNVTLSCEQNLNHDAMYWYRQDPGQGLRLIYYSQIVNDFQKGDIAEGYSVSREKKESFPLTVTSAQKNPTAFYLCASSDPGQGSADTQYFGPGTRLTVL.

This clonotype was observed at least ten times. V is TRBV2 and J is TRBJ2-7; D uncertain. The CDR3 has 11 residues. The germline CDR1 and CDR2 sequences are SNHLY and FYNNEI. V was trimmed by 4 bases and J by 5 bases, leaving 6 bases between them. The CDR3 nucleotides read TGTGCCAGCAGTGGTGGCGACGAGCAGTACTTC. Amino acid sequence: CASSGGDEQYF. Combining the CDR3 with reference TRBV2 and TRBJ2-7 gives the whole variable domain EPEVTQTPSHQVTQMGQEVILRCVPISNHLYFYWYRQILGQKVEFLVSFYNNEISEKSEIFDDQFSVERPDGSNFTLKIRSTKLEDSAMYFCASSGGDEQYFGPGTRLTVT.

This clonotype was counted ten times or more. The chain uses TRBV4-3 and TRBJ2-2; TRBD1 might be the D (5 bases). Germline-derived CDR1 and CDR2 are LGHNA and YSLEER. The length of the CDR3 is 14 residues. V lost 0 bases and J 5 bases, leaving 7 bases between the germline ends. DNA for the CDR3: TGCGCCAGCAGCCAAGATAAGGGGACCGGGGAGCTGTTTTTT. Translation gives CASSQDKGTGELFF.

The genes are TRBV5-5 and TRBJ2-3, with D maybe TRBD1 (6 bases). The V gene's germline CDR1 is SGHKS and CDR2 YYEKEE (reference sequence). The CDR3 covers 18 residues. Trimming stripped 6 bases from V and 5 bases from J, with 28 bases between. The CDR3 DNA sequence: TGTGCCAGCACCACTCCAACCTCCGCGGACAGCTCAATAGATACGCAGTATTTT. The encoded protein is CASTTPTSADSSIDTQYF.

This clonotype was seen ten or more times. The chain has TRBV20-1 and TRBJ2-2, with D perhaps matching TRBD1 (5 bases). Trimming pared 3 bases from V and 5 bases from J, leaving 13 bases between. Per the germline V gene, CDR1 is DFQATT and CDR2 is SNEGSKA (reference sequence). The CDR3 length is 14 residues. The CDR3: CSARFSGWTGELFF. The CDR3 nucleotides are TGCAGTGCTAGGTTTTCAGGGTGGACCGGGGAGCTGTTTTTT.

This chain uses TRBV7-9 with TRBJ2-1; 10 bases are a match to TRBD2. This CDR3 spans 15 amino acids. The germline gives CDR1 SEHNR, CDR2 FQNEAQ (reference sequence). The ends lost 5 bases at V and 6 bases at J; junction bases unmatched: 7. CDR3 residues: CASSRIAGGVNEQFF. CDR3 sequence (DNA): TGTGCCAGCAGCCGGATAGCGGGAGGCGTCAATGAGCAGTTCTTC. The complete variable domain, with remaining parts taken from reference TRBV7-9 and TRBJ2-1, reads DTGVSQNPRHKITKRGQNVTFRCDPISEHNRLYWYRQTLGQGPEFLTYFQNEAQLEKSRLLSDRFSAERPKGSFSTLEIQRTEQGDSAMYLCASSRIAGGVNEQFFGPGTRLTVL.

This clonotype showed up many times. V usage is TRBV4-3 and J usage is TRBJ2-1; D is ambiguous. Per germline, CDR1 LGHNA and CDR2 YSLEER. This CDR3 region has 16 residues. Trimming cost V 0 bases and J 4 bases, with 13 bases left between them. The CDR3 region is CASSQESGRIYNEQFF. In DNA form, the CDR3 reads TGCGCCAGCAGCCAAGAATCCGGAAGGATTTACAATGAGCAGTTCTTC.

The chain links TRBV29-1 to TRBJ2-3, with D possibly TRBD2 on 6 matching bases. The V gene's germline CDR1 is SQVTM and CDR2 ANQGSEA. This CDR3 has 13 amino acids. Trimming cost V 7 bases and J 1 base, with 12 bases left between them. CDR3 region: CSAGEEGTDTQYF. The CDR3 DNA follows: TGCAGCGCTGGGGAGGAGGGCACAGATACGCAGTATTTT.

This clonotype was counted between two and nine times. V and J are TRBV7-9 and TRBJ2-3; 7 bases are shared with TRBD2. CDR1 is SEHNR, CDR2 FQNEAQ, per germline (reference sequence). CDR3 length: 14 residues. The trim removed 5 bases at V and 2 bases at J, leaving 4 bases unmatched. CDR3 sequence (DNA): TGTGCCAGCAGCATTAGCGGGTCCACAGATACGCAGTATTTT. Its protein is CASSISGSTDTQYF.

The V call is TRBV27, the J call TRBJ2-1; 8 bases are a match to TRBD2. This CDR3 spans 13 amino acids. In germline, CDR1 is MNHEY, CDR2 SMNVEV (reference sequence). Germline trimming cut 6 bases from V and 8 bases from J; bases unmatched to any gene: 6. CDR3 DNA: TGTGCCAGCAGCCCCTCGGGAGGGTATGAGCAGTTCTTC. Encoded protein: CASSPSGGYEQFF.

This clonotype was counted a few times. The chain joins TRBV29-1 to TRBJ2-2; D not resolved. This CDR3 is 12 amino acids long. Per germline, CDR1 SQVTM and CDR2 ANQGSEA. V shed 6 bases and J shed 6 bases, with 11 bases lying between them. CDR3 coding DNA: TGCAGCGTCGGATGGTCGGCCGGGGAGCTGTTTTTT. Translated: CSVGWSAGELFF.

This clonotype was recorded at least ten times. V is TRBV5-1 and J is TRBJ2-3; 12 bases match TRBD2. CDR3 length: 15 amino acids. The germline V gene has CDR1 SGHRS and CDR2 YFSETQ. J lost 6 bases, V lost 4 bases, and 6 bases had no gene match. CDR3 bases: TGCGCCAGCAGCAGACTAGCGGGAGATTCTGATACGCAGTATTTT. This codes for CASSRLAGDSDTQYF.

This clonotype was counted only a few times. The chain is built from TRBV4-1 and TRBJ1-6; D remains ambiguous. Germline CDR1 and CDR2: MGHRA and YSYEKL. This CDR3 is built from 14 residues. The V gene lost 1 base and the J gene lost 13 bases, with 14 bases spanning the gap. CDR3 amino acids: CASSQASQGIPLHF. The CDR3, as DNA: TGCGCCAGCAGCCAAGCCTCGCAAGGAATTCCCCTCCACTTT.